This T cell receptor beta chain was found in a study of blood T cells in healthy people across ages. Per germline, CDR1 LGHNA and CDR2 YSLEER. With V trimmed by 4 bases and J by 5 bases, 6 bases remained unmatched. This CDR3 has 15 amino acids. It was with a sample-barcoded 5' primer and a J-beta primer mix that a second PCR of roughly 7 to 12 cycles was run. MiXCR, run by TCRdb on the 5' RACE reads, gives a single entry per CDR3 protein. The repertoire consists of about 840,000 distinct CDR3 sequences, with 29% occurring once and the leading ten covering roughly a tenth. This sample was also put to use in a study of T cells of mothers and their children.

This receptor was obtained from a woman in her thirties or forties in good health. Sequenced input: blood. The J gene is TRBJ1-4, the V gene TRBV4-3, with 8 bases matching TRBD1. The CDR3 nucleotides read TGCGCCAGCAGCCGACTGACAGGGGCGAATGAAAAACTGTTTTTT. Amino acids: CASSRLTGANEKLFF.